A single sample is the source of the 16 T cell receptor beta chains below, sequenced in a study of blood T cell repertoires in COVID-19. This table comes from immunoSEQ multiplex PCR, and its TCRdb copy is limited to in-frame clones, with some not included. The sample lists about 190,000 clones, roughly four fifths occurring once. The source material was peripheral blood. The origin of the receptors is a woman aged 40 to 50 with acute or convalescent COVID-19.

The rearrangement uses TRBV15 and TRBJ1-1; a possible D gene is TRBD1 (5 bases). V lost 3 bases and J lost 1, with 6 bases in between. Looked up from germline, CDR1 is LNHNV and CDR2 is YYDKDF (reference sequence). This CDR3 contains 13 residues. CDR3 residues: CATSRGRNTEAFF. Written as DNA, the CDR3 is TGTGCCACCAGCAGGGGGCGGAACACTGAAGCTTTCTTT.

A remark on this clone: One end of the junction is discordant with germline, which a read error may explain. The V gene is TRBV18, the J gene TRBJ1-1; possibly TRBD1 for D (6 bases). Germline V lookup: CDR1 KGHSH, CDR2 LQKENI. There are 13 residues in the CDR3. The CDR3 loop reads CASSPGQNSEAFF. The CDR3 DNA reads TGTGCCAGCTCACCAGGACAGAACTCTGAAGCTTTCTTT.

The chain has TRBV30 and TRBJ2-2; 7 bases line up with TRBD1. V trimming: 1 base; J trimming: 8 bases; junction bases outside the gene matches: 16. The CDR3 contains 17 residues. Germline V lookup: CDR1 GTSNPN, CDR2 SVGIG (reference sequence). CDR3 sequence reads: CAWSGIRRDSVGGELFF. The DNA for the CDR3 is TGTGCCTGGAGTGGAATTCGCCGGGACAGCGTAGGTGGGGAGCTGTTTTTT.

The CDR3 protein is CASSEWGQAAGNTIYF. CDR3 sequence (DNA): TGTGCCAGCAGTGAATGGGGACAAGCGGCTGGAAACACCATATATTTT. This sequence joins TRBV25-1 and TRBJ1-3; D is perhaps TRBD1 (6 bases). Germline V gene lookup returns CDR1 MGHDK and CDR2 SYGVNS. Between the trimmed V and J ends, which lost 1 base and 2 bases, there was a span of 12 bases. This CDR3 spans 16 amino acids.

The rearrangement links TRBV28 to TRBJ2-1; no clear D. The CDR3 runs to 12 residues. Germline-derived CDR1 and CDR2 are MDHEN and SYDVKM. Trimming shortened V by 7 bases and J by 4 bases, and 8 bases separated the two germline ends. The DNA for the CDR3 is TGTGCCAGCACCACGGAGTACAATGAGCAGTTCTTC. Amino acids: CASTTEYNEQFF.

In DNA, the CDR3 is TGTGCCAGCAGCCTCGGACACTTCTTAGGCACCGGGGAGCTGTTTTTT. Protein: CASSLGHFLGTGELFF. The chain couples TRBV7-2 to TRBJ2-2; the D gene is possibly TRBD1 (5 bases). This CDR3 is 16 amino acids long. Per germline, CDR1 SGHTA and CDR2 FQGNSA. The V and J ends lost 5 bases and 4 bases respectively, with 17 bases between them.

As DNA, the CDR3 is TGTGCCAGCAGTCCAGGCCTGAACACTGAAGCTTTCTTT. Translating it yields CASSPGLNTEAFF. The rearrangement uses TRBV6-5 and TRBJ1-1; D gene ambiguous. Trimming took 5 bases from V and 0 from J, leaving 7 bases between them. The CDR3 covers 13 residues. Per the germline V gene, CDR1 is MNHEY and CDR2 is SVGAGI.

This chain uses TRBV28 with TRBJ1-5, with TRBD1 as a possible D gene (5 bases). Between the trimmed V and J ends, which lost 6 bases and 3 bases, there was a span of 15 bases. The CDR3 has 15 amino acids. The germline gives CDR1 MDHEN, CDR2 SYDVKM. In DNA, the CDR3 is TGTGCCAGCAGCCAGGGAGGGGCGTTCAATCAGCCCCAGCATTTT. It codes for CASSQGGAFNQPQHF.

This chain joins TRBV4-2 and TRBJ1-6; perhaps TRBD1 as D (6 bases). Per the germline V gene, CDR1 is LGHNA and CDR2 is YNFKEQ. The CDR3 covers 16 residues. Trimming shortened V by 1 base and J by 7 bases, and 14 bases separated the two germline ends. The CDR3 sequence: CASSQVGRQGNSPLHF. The CDR3, as DNA: TGTGCCAGCAGCCAAGTCGGTAGGCAGGGGAATTCACCCCTCCACTTT.

V is TRBV5-1 and J is TRBJ1-6, with TRBD1 matching over 7 bases. The CDR3 is 17 amino acids. The trim removed 2 bases at V and 5 bases at J, leaving 10 bases unmatched. Germline CDR1 SGHRS, CDR2 YFSETQ. For the CDR3, the DNA is TGCGCCAGCAGCTTTTTGGCCGGGACAGAACATAATTCACCCCTCCACTTT. The encoded protein is CASSFLAGTEHNSPLHF.

The genes are TRBV29-1 and TRBJ2-2, with a tentative D call TRBD2 (6 bases). Looked up from germline, CDR1 is SQVTM and CDR2 is ANQGSEA. Trimming removed 4 bases from V and 6 bases from J, with 6 bases in between. This CDR3 comprises 11 residues. The CDR3 DNA reads as TGCAGCGTTGGGGACTCCGGGGAGCTGTTTTTT. Its protein product is CSVGDSGELFF.

The gene calls are TRBV12-3 or TRBV12-4 and TRBJ1-1; D is uncertain. V lost 5 bases, J lost 0 bases, and 7 bases lay in between. The CDR3 length is 13 residues. CDR3 DNA sequence: TGTGCCAGCAGTGTAACTATGAACACTGAAGCTTTCTTT. As protein: CASSVTMNTEAFF.

The gene calls are TRBV21-1 and TRBJ2-7; the table assigns TRBD1, which was not confirmed against the DNA. TRBV21-1 is flagged as a pseudogene. This CDR3 is 17 amino acids long. The CDR3 region is CASSKGARTVSSYEQYF. CDR3 coding DNA: TGTGCCAGCAGCAAGGGAGCCAGGACAGTGAGCTCCTACGAGCAGTACTTC.

The rearrangement uses TRBV6-5 and TRBJ1-4; tentatively, D is TRBD1 (6 bases). Per germline, CDR1 MNHEY and CDR2 SVGAGI. Trimming stripped 6 bases from V and 1 base from J, with 12 bases between. The CDR3 runs 15 residues. The CDR3 DNA reads as TGTGCCAGCAGCCCCCTCAGGGGAACTAATGAAAAACTGTTTTTT. Protein product: CASSPLRGTNEKLFF.

The chain couples TRBV6-1 to TRBJ1-1; 8 bases are shared with TRBD1. The CDR3 loop spans 13 amino acids. Germline lookup yields CDR1 MNHNS and CDR2 SASEGT. J was trimmed by 7 bases and V by 1 base; bases with no gene match: 2. This CDR3 is CASSEDRGVEAFF. DNA for the CDR3: TGTGCCAGCAGTGAAGACAGGGGGGTTGAAGCTTTCTTT.

The chain has TRBV11-3 and TRBJ2-3; D unclear. This CDR3 contains 12 residues. Trimming took 0 bases from V and 7 from J, leaving 5 bases between them. CDR1 SGHNT and CDR2 YENEEA come from the germline V gene. The CDR3 bases are TGTGCCAGCAGCTTAGATCTAAATACGCAGTATTTT. Its protein is CASSLDLNTQYF.